These T cell receptor beta chains were read from a single sample in a study of T cells after yellow fever vaccination. Using its own MiXCR run on the 5' RACE reads, TCRdb lists one record per CDR3 protein. The table includes hundreds of thousands of distinct CDR3 sequences, about 17% detected once. The specimen comprised PBMCs, sampled before the yellow fever booster vaccination. Source of these receptors: a man younger than 30 who received the YFV17D yellow fever vaccine. The CDR3 runs from the conserved cysteine through the conserved F or W. Each record gives: clone size, D gene, V gene, J gene, CDR3 protein, CDR3 DNA. The D gene is left open where the match is weak. Clone size is stated in some rows and not others, as once, few, many or a class when expanded.

-	-	TRBV20-1	TRBJ1-5	CSAPGTSSNQPQHF	TGCAGTGCCCCAGGGACAAGCAGCAATCAGCCCCAGCATTTT
-	-	TRBV20-1	TRBJ1-5	CSARGEFNQPQHF	TGCAGTGCTAGGGGGGAATTCAATCAGCCCCAGCATTTT
-	TRBD2	TRBV20-1	TRBJ2-2	CSARATRLANSGELFF	TGCAGTGCTAGAGCTACGAGACTAGCGAACTCCGGGGAGCTGTTTTTT
-	-	TRBV20-1	TRBJ2-1	CSARGGLYSSYNEQFF	TGCAGTGCTAGAGGCGGACTCTATAGCTCCTACAATGAGCAGTTCTTC
-	-	TRBV10-3	TRBJ1-3	CASLGGSSGNTIYF	TGTGCCAGCCTAGGGGGGAGCTCTGGAAACACCATATATTTT
-	TRBD1	TRBV12-3/TRBV12-4	TRBJ1-2	CASRRTGGDGYTF	TGTGCCAGCAGGCGTACAGGGGGAGATGGCTACACCTTC
-	-	TRBV6-2/TRBV6-3	TRBJ2-5	CASSYWWEQETQYF	TGTGCCAGCAGTTACTGGTGGGAGCAAGAGACCCAGTACTTC
once	TRBD1	TRBV20-1	TRBJ1-2	CSAPGQRANNPF	TGCAGTGCTCCGGGACAGAGAGCGAATAATCCCTTC
few	-	TRBV7-7	TRBJ2-2	CASSPRGGSDTGELFF	TGTGCCAGCAGCCCCCGCGGCGGGTCGGACACCGGGGAGCTGTTTTTT
-	-	TRBV5-1	TRBJ2-1	CASSMEQGYDEQFF	TGCGCCAGCAGCATGGAGCAGGGATACGATGAGCAGTTCTTC
once	-	TRBV5-1	TRBJ2-5	CASSPGPTEETQYF	TGCGCCAGCAGTCCCGGACCCACCGAGGAGACCCAGTACTTC
-	-	TRBV5-6	TRBJ2-2	CASSYPGYTGELFF	TGTGCCAGCAGCTACCCGGGCTACACCGGGGAGCTGTTTTTT
-	-	TRBV6-5	TRBJ2-7	CASRGFGDSYEQYF	TGTGCCAGCAGGGGGTTCGGCGACTCCTACGAGCAGTACTTC
few	-	TRBV6-6	TRBJ1-1	CASTAGEENTEAFF	TGTGCCAGCACCGCGGGTGAGGAGAACACTGAAGCTTTCTTT
few	TRBD2	TRBV20-1	TRBJ2-1	CSARVGSGGASYNEQFF	TGCAGTGCTAGAGTTGGAAGCGGGGGGGCCTCCTACAATGAGCAGTTCTTC
-	-	TRBV5-1	TRBJ1-1	CASSSKVNTEAFF	TGCGCCAGCAGCAGTAAGGTGAACACTGAAGCTTTCTTT
few	TRBD1	TRBV6-5	TRBJ1-1	CASTKQGNPEAFF	TGTGCCAGCACCAAACAGGGGAACCCTGAAGCTTTCTTT
few	-	TRBV12-3/TRBV12-4	TRBJ2-1	CASSPGRGNEQFF	TGTGCCAGCAGCCCGGGACGGGGAAATGAGCAGTTCTTC
-	-	TRBV27	TRBJ2-6	CASSLYTGTGANVLTF	TGTGCCAGCAGTCTCTATACAGGGACTGGGGCCAACGTCCTGACTTTC
few	-	TRBV29-1	TRBJ1-2	CSVVRRGNYGYTF	TGCAGCGTTGTCAGAAGGGGAAACTATGGCTACACCTTC
-	-	TRBV6-2/TRBV6-3	TRBJ1-2	CASSYSEANYGYTF	TGTGCCAGCAGTTACTCTGAAGCTAACTATGGCTACACCTTC
-	-	TRBV7-9	TRBJ1-1	CASSITGTENTEAFF	TGTGCCAGCAGCATAACCGGGACCGAGAACACTGAAGCTTTCTTT
-	-	TRBV7-2	TRBJ1-6	CASSALHSPLHF	TGTGCCAGCAGCGCGCTCCATTCACCCCTCCACTTT
-	-	TRBV6-2/TRBV6-3	TRBJ2-1	CASSFEPEYNEQFF	TGTGCCAGCAGTTTCGAACCGGAATACAATGAGCAGTTCTTC
-	TRBD1	TRBV4-3	TRBJ1-6	CASSQGTGLALYNSPLHF	TGCGCCAGCAGCCAAGGGACAGGGCTCGCCCTTTATAATTCACCCCTCCACTTT
-	TRBD2	TRBV10-3	TRBJ2-7	CAISGGGEQYF	TGTGCCATCAGTGGGGGGGGCGAGCAGTACTTC
-	-	TRBV10-3	TRBJ2-2	CATQTGNTGELFF	TGTGCCACCCAGACAGGGAACACCGGGGAGCTGTTTTTT
-	-	TRBV5-1	TRBJ1-1	CASSLGTAGNTEAFF	TGCGCCAGCAGCTTGGGGACGGCGGGGAACACTGAAGCTTTCTTT
once	TRBD1	TRBV6-2/TRBV6-3	TRBJ2-7	CASRQGASEQYF	TGTGCCAGCAGACAGGGGGCATCCGAGCAGTACTTC
-	-	TRBV12-3/TRBV12-4	TRBJ1-2	CASTPGQIYYGYTF	TGTGCCAGCACCCCCGGACAGATCTACTATGGCTACACCTTC
-	-	TRBV4-3	TRBJ1-6	CASSQGQGESSYNSPLHF	TGCGCCAGCAGCCAAGGGCAGGGCGAGAGCTCCTATAATTCACCCCTCCACTTT
few	-	TRBV7-3	TRBJ1-1	CASSLVGGALNTEAFF	TGTGCCAGCAGCTTGGTGGGGGGAGCTTTGAACACTGAAGCTTTCTTT
-	-	TRBV6-5	TRBJ1-2	CASSKLRDGGGGYTF	TGTGCCAGCAGCAAGCTAAGGGACGGCGGTGGGGGCTACACCTTC
-	-	TRBV5-1	TRBJ2-5	CASAGQSPRETQYF	TGCGCCAGCGCGGGACAGAGCCCCCGGGAGACCCAGTACTTC
many	-	TRBV6-5	TRBJ1-1	CASSYLGTEAFF	TGTGCCAGCAGTTACCTGGGGACTGAAGCTTTCTTT
many	-	TRBV24-1	TRBJ1-5	CATSDSGRRAIDQPQHF	TGTGCCACCAGTGATTCAGGACGGAGGGCTATCGATCAGCCCCAGCATTTT
once	-	TRBV5-4	TRBJ1-6	CISYNSPLHF	TGTATCTCCTATAATTCACCCCTCCACTTT
many	-	TRBV7-9	TRBJ2-7	CASSAQISYEQYF	TGTGCCAGCAGCGCCCAGATCTCCTACGAGCAGTACTTC
few	TRBD2	TRBV2	TRBJ2-2	CASKLGAGDIAGELFF	TGTGCCAGCAAGTTAGGAGCGGGGGATATCGCCGGGGAGCTGTTTTTT
few	-	TRBV20-1	TRBJ1-6	CSARVGRVNNSPLHF	TGCAGTGCTAGAGTTGGGCGGGTTAATAATTCACCCCTCCACTTT